One and the same sample provided the 9 T cell receptor beta chains below, sequenced in a study of regulatory T cells in long-lasting Graves disease. iRepertoire HTBI primers and Arm-PCR of CDR3 regions built TCR beta libraries. TCRdb recomputed calls from the multiplex PCR reads with MiXCR, one row per CDR3 protein. The sample yields about 200,000 distinct CDR3 sequences, about 19% seen once. Stated time point: newly diagnosed GD, antithyroid drugs for less than 3 months. Preparation of the TCR library used RNA extracted from PBMCs. The sample also formed part of further work on T cells in Graves' hyperthyroidism and ophthalmopathy.

Here the sequenced sample was peripheral blood mononuclear cells (PBMCs), taken at new diagnosis, from a patient treated with antithyroid drugs. The receptors originated from a woman aged 25 to 39 with Graves disease.

The table lists this clonotype with a few counts. The V and J genes are TRBV28 and TRBJ1-3; the D is unclear. The V gene's germline CDR1 is MDHEN and CDR2 SYDVKM. V was trimmed by 3 bases and J by 4 bases, leaving 10 bases between them. This CDR3 has 14 residues. The CDR3 nucleotides read TGTGCCAGCAGTTTTATTGGCCAGGGAAACACCATATATTTT. Translation: CASSFIGQGNTIYF.

In this sample, this clonotype turned up many times. The chain is built from TRBV4-1 and TRBJ2-5, with D perhaps TRBD1 (5 bases). The germline gives CDR1 MGHRA, CDR2 YSYEKL. The CDR3 has 14 residues. Trimming left V 1 base short and J 3 bases short, with 9 bases between. CDR3 nucleotides: TGCGCCAGCAGCCAAGGTGTCAGGGAAGAGACCCAGTACTTC. This encodes CASSQGVREETQYF.

This clonotype was recorded many times. V is TRBV5-6 and J is TRBJ1-6; 12 nucleotides agree with TRBD1. Germline loops: CDR1 SGHDT, CDR2 YYEEEE. CDR3 length: 19 residues. Unmatched junction bases numbered 12, after V lost 2 bases and J lost 6 bases. The CDR3 sequence is CASSLDQHSGQGANSPLHF. As DNA, the CDR3 is TGTGCCAGCAGCTTAGATCAACACTCGGGACAGGGGGCTAATTCACCCCTCCACTTT.

At least ten counts were recorded for this clonotype. The V and J genes are TRBV12-3 or TRBV12-4 and TRBJ1-1; perhaps TRBD1 as D (5 bases). There are 12 residues in the CDR3. V shed 6 bases and J shed 5 bases, with 10 bases lying between them. CDR3 bases: TGTGCCAGCAGGGCGGGGGGGACTGAAGCTTTCTTT. This sequence encodes CASRAGGTEAFF.

Only a few counts were recorded for this clonotype. A much larger clone lies a single base off, so this may be a read error. The chain carries TRBV12-5 and TRBJ1-6; D is perhaps TRBD1 (5 bases). The CDR3 is 14 amino acids. Looked up from germline, CDR1 is LGHNT and CDR2 is FRNRAP. CDR3 coding DNA: TGTGCTAGTGCCATGGACGGGACCAATTTACCCCTCCACTTT. Protein product: CASAMDGTNLPLHF.

This clonotype was recorded many times. The rearrangement joins TRBV20-1 to TRBJ1-5; D is possibly TRBD1 (6 bases). The germline V gene encodes CDR1 DFQATT and CDR2 SNEGSKA (reference sequence). V shed 6 bases and J shed 2 bases, with 8 bases lying between them. The CDR3 sequence is 12 residues long. The CDR3 protein is CSAAGGNQPQHF. The CDR3 nucleotides read TGCAGTGCCGCAGGGGGCAATCAGCCCCAGCATTTT.

This clonotype has a count of ten or more. The CDR3 DNA is TGTGCCAGCCACCTCCGAGGGGGAACCTACGAGCAGTACTTC. Protein sequence: CASHLRGGTYEQYF. The chain links TRBV13 to TRBJ2-7, with D tentatively TRBD1 (6 bases). CDR1 PRHDT and CDR2 FYEKMQ come from the germline V gene (reference sequence). V lost 8 bases and J lost 2, with 16 bases in between. The CDR3 runs 14 residues.

The chain links TRBV29-1 to TRBJ2-5; tentatively, D is TRBD1 or TRBD2 (5 bases each). V dropped 1 base and J dropped 9 bases, with 15 bases sitting between them. The CDR3 contains 13 residues. CDR1 is SQVTM and CDR2 is ANQGSEA in the germline V gene. This CDR3 is CSVEGDGQVAQYF. CDR3 nucleotide sequence: TGCAGCGTTGAAGGGGACGGGCAGGTGGCCCAGTACTTC.

On this clonotype itself: This CDR3 fails to terminate in the conserved phenylalanine or tryptophan, so it likely reflects a read error. This chain uses TRBV5-1 with TRBJ2-5; tentative D call: TRBD2 (5 bases). CDR3 length equals 14 residues. Germline CDR1 reads SGHRS; CDR2 reads YFSETQ. V lost 2 bases and J 2 bases, leaving 10 bases between the germline ends. CDR3: CASSFWTGQETQYL. CDR3 in DNA: TGCGCCAGCAGCTTCTGGACTGGGCAAGAGACCCAGTACTTA.